The 5 T cell receptor beta chains given below trace back to one sample, sequenced in a study of T cells in tuberculosis. Time point of the sample: new active TB diagnosis, blood taken before or within 7 days of starting treatment. Profiling relied on immunoSEQ multiplex PCR, and the TCRdb table lists in-frame clones only, not all of them. The sample records fewer than 35,000 clones, more than 70% being singletons. The sample here was PBMCs, taken at tuberculosis diagnosis. The receptors stem from an adult with tuberculosis.

This sequence joins TRBV14 and TRBJ2-7; the D is unclear. Trimming took off 1 base at V and 4 bases at J, with 14 bases between the two ends. The CDR3 length is 15 residues. The germline V gene encodes CDR1 SGHDN and CDR2 FVKESK. CDR3 DNA: TGTGCCAGCAGCCAAGGATTAGTTCGCCGATACGAGCAGTACTTC. Its protein is CASSQGLVRRYEQYF.

This sequence joins TRBV29-1 and TRBJ2-1; no definite D call. Germline CDR1 is SQVTM and CDR2 is ANQGSEA. With 3 bases removed from V and 10 bases from J, the gap between germline ends came to 13 bases. The CDR3 is 12 residues long. The CDR3 bases are TGCAGCGTTGAGGTGGGCCCCCGGGAGCAGTTCTTC. Protein: CSVEVGPREQFF.

The genes are TRBV6-1 and TRBJ1-1, with a possible D match to TRBD1 (5 bases). V was cut by 8 bases and J by 1 base, with 17 bases left in between. Germline lookup yields CDR1 MNHNS and CDR2 SASEGT. CDR3 length: 15 amino acids. DNA of the CDR3: TGTGCCAGCGGGGGAGGGGTTCCGCGGAACACTGAAGCTTTCTTT. Amino acids: CASGGGVPRNTEAFF.

The chain recombines TRBV19 with TRBJ2-5; the match to TRBD2 covers 11 bases. V lost 2 bases, J lost 2 bases, and 4 bases stayed unmatched. This CDR3 has 16 residues. From germline, CDR1 is LNHDA and CDR2 SQIVND (reference sequence). CDR3 region: CASSIKTSGEQETQYF. CDR3 nucleotides: TGTGCCAGTAGTATAAAGACTAGCGGGGAACAAGAGACCCAGTACTTC.

This clone appeared a few times. The rearrangement links TRBV2 to TRBJ2-7; TRBD1 matches 8 bases. Losses at the gene ends were 7 bases for V and 3 bases for J; bases not matched to a gene: 8. The CDR3 has 14 amino acids. In germline, CDR1 is SNHLY, CDR2 FYNNEI. DNA for the CDR3: TGTGCCAGCAATATTATCGGACAGGGCTACGAGCAGTACTTC. It translates to CASNIIGQGYEQYF.